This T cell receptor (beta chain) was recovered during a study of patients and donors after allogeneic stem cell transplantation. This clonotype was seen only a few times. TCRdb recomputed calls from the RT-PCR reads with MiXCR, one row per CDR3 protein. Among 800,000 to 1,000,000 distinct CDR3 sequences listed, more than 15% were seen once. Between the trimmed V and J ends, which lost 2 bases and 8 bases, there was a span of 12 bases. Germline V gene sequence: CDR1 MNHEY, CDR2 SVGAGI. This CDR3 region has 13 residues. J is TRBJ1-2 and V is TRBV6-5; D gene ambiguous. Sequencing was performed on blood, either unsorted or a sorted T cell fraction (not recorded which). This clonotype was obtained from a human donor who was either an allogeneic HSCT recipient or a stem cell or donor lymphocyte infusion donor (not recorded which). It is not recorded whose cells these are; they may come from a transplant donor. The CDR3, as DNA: TGTGCCAGCAGTTACGTCCAGGTGGGGGGCTACACCTTC. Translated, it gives CASSYVQVGGYTF.